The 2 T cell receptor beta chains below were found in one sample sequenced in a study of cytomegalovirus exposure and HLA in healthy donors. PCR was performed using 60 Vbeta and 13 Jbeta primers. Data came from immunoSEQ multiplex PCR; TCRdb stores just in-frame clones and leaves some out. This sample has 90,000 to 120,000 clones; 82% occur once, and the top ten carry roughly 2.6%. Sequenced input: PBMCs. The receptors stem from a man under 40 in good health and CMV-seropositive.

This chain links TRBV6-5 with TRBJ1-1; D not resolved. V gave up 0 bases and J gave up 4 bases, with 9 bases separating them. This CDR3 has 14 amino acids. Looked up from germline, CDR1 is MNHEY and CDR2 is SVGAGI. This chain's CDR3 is CASSYSEGFTEAFF. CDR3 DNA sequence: TGTGCCAGCAGTTACTCAGAGGGTTTCACTGAAGCTTTCTTT.

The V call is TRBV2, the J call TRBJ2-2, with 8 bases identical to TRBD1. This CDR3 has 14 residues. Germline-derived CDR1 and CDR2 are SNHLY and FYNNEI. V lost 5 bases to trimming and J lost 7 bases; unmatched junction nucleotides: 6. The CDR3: CASSPRGQVGELFF. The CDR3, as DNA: TGTGCCAGCAGTCCCAGGGGACAGGTCGGGGAGCTGTTTTTT.